A single sample gave rise to the 10 T cell receptor beta chains below, sequenced in a study of CXCR3-negative and CXCR3-positive naive CD8 T cells. Through 5' RACE with UMI labels, the TRB cDNA libraries were prepared. TCRdb re-called the 5' RACE reads, yielding one record per CDR3 amino acid sequence without DNA. Here the sample table reports about 56,000 distinct CDR3 sequences. The material sequenced was memory CD8+ T cells from blood. Receptor source: a human donor in good health. Some clones in this sample may be carry-over from other donors' samples.

V is TRBV3-1 and J is TRBJ2-7. The CDR3 has 17 amino acids. CDR1 and CDR2 from the germline V gene are LGHDT and YNNKEL (reference sequence). The CDR3 sequence is CASSQDLSLGGSYEQYF.

V is TRBV7-9 and J is TRBJ2-7; no DNA is available, so the TRBD1 call from TCRdb remains unchecked. The CDR3 sequence is 12 residues long. Germline V gene data show CDR1 as SEHNR and CDR2 as FQNEAQ (reference sequence). CDR3 protein: CASSSGRYEQYF.

The V call is TRBV20-1, the J call TRBJ2-5; absent DNA, TCRdb's TRBD1 call cannot be checked. CDR3 length: 14 amino acids. Germline V gene data show CDR1 as DFQATT and CDR2 as SNEGSKA (reference sequence). The CDR3 region is CSARDLGGTELIAF.

The gene calls are TRBV19 and TRBJ2-7. The CDR3 totals 13 residues. The germline V gene has CDR1 LNHDA and CDR2 SQIVND (reference sequence). CDR3 loop: CASNGEPPYEQYF.

The chain couples TRBV4-3 to TRBJ2-7; TCRdb calls TRBD1, which cannot be checked without DNA. The CDR3 length is 14 residues. The germline CDR1 and CDR2 sequences are LGHNA and YSLEER. The CDR3 sequence: CASSQDDRGYEQYF.

The V gene is TRBV29-1, the J gene TRBJ2-1; the D call of TRBD1 rests on TCRdb alone, since no DNA is present to check it. CDR1 is SQVTM, CDR2 ANQGSEA, per germline. This CDR3 has 13 amino acids. CDR3 sequence reads: CSVSGGIDNEQFF.

The V and J genes are TRBV7-2 and TRBJ2-2; TCRdb names TRBD2, which stays unverified in the absence of DNA. The V gene's germline CDR1 is SGHTA and CDR2 FQGNSA. The CDR3 covers 16 residues. CDR3 region: CASSLPLAGGTGELFF.

The chain is built from TRBV4-3 and TRBJ2-3; TCRdb proposes TRBD2, but this gene call is untestable without DNA. Looked up from germline, CDR1 is LGHNA and CDR2 is YSLEER. The CDR3 totals 14 residues. Here the CDR3 reads CASSQDDSGDTQYF.

The chain has TRBV9 and TRBJ2-2; TCRdb returns TRBD2, unconfirmable since there is no DNA. The length of the CDR3 is 16 residues. Germline loops: CDR1 SGDLS, CDR2 YYNGEE. This chain's CDR3 is CASSARTSGNTGELFF.

The chain combines TRBV25-1 with TRBJ2-3. Germline CDR1 reads MGHDK; CDR2 reads SYGVNS. The CDR3 has 14 amino acids. The CDR3 is CASSEYDSTDTQYF.